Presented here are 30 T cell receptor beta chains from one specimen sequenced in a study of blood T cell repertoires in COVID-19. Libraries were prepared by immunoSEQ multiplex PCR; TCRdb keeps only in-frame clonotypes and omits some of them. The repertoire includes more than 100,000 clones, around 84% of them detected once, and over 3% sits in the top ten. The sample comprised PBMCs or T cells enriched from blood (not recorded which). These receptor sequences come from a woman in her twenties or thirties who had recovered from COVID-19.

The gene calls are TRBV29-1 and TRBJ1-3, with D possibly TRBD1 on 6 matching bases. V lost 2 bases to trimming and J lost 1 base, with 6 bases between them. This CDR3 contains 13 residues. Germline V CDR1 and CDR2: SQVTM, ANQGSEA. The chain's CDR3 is CSVERGSGNTIYF. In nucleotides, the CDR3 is TGCAGCGTTGAAAGGGGGTCTGGAAACACCATATATTTT.

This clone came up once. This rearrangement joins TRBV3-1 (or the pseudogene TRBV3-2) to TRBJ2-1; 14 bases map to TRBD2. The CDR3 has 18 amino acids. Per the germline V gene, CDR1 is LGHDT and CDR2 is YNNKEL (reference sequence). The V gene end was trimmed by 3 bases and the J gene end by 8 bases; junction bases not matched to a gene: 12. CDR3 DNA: TGTGCCAGCAGCCATAAGGGGACTAGCGGGAGTAAAGGGGATGAGCAGTTCTTC. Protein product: CASSHKGTSGSKGDEQFF.

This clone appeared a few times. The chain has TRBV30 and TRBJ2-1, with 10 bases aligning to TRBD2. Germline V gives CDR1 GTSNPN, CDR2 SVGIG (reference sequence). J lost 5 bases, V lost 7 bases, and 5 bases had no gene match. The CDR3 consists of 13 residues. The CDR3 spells CAYEREGHNEQFF. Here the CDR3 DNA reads TGTGCCTACGAGCGGGAGGGTCACAATGAGCAGTTCTTC.

The CDR3 coding sequence is TGTGCCAGCAGTTACTCGAGGGCGGGAGTCCCCTACGAGCAGTACTTC. It translates to CASSYSRAGVPYEQYF. This chain connects TRBV6-2 or TRBV6-3 to TRBJ2-7; 7 bases align to TRBD2. Germline CDR1 MNHEY, CDR2 SVGEGT. CDR3 length: 16 amino acids. V gave up 0 bases and J gave up 2 bases; unmatched junction bases: 7.

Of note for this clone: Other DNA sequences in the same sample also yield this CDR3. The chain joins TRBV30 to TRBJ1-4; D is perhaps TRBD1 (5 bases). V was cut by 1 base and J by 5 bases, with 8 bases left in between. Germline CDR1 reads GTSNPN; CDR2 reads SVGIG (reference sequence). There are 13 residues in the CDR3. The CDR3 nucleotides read TGTGCCTGGAGTGGGCAGGGAAATGAAAAACTGTTTTTT. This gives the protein CAWSGQGNEKLFF. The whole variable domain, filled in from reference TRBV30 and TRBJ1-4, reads SQTIHQWPATLVQPVGSPLSLECTVEGTSNPNLYWYRQAAGRGLQLLFYSVGIGQISSEVPQNLSASRPQDRQFILSSKKLLLSDSGFYLCAWSGQGNEKLFFGSGTQLSVL.

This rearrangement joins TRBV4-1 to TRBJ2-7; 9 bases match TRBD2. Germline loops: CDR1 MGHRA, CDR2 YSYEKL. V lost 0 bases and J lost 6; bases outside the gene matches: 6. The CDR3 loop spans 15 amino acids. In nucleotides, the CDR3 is TGCGCCAGCAGCCAAGATCGCGGGAGGGCCTTCGAGCAGTACTTC. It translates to CASSQDRGRAFEQYF.

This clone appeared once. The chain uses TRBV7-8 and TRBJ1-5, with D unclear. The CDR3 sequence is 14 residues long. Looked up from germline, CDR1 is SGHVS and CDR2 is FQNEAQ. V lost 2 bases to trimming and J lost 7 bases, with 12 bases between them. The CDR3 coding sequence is TGTGCCAGCAGCTTAAAGGAGAAGGCCCAGCCCCAGCATTTT. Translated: CASSLKEKAQPQHF. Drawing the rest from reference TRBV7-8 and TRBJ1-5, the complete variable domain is GAGVSQSPRYKVAKRGQDVALRCDPISGHVSLFWYQQALGQGPEFLTYFQNEAQLDKSGLPSDRFFAERPEGSVSTLKIQRTQQEDSAVYLCASSLKEKAQPQHFGDGTRLSIL.

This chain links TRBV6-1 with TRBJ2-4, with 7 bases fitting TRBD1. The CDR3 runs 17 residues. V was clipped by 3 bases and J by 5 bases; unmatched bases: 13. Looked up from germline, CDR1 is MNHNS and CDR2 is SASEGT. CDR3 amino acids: CASSDGGLDRTENIQYF. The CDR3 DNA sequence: TGTGCCAGCAGTGATGGGGGCCTGGACAGGACCGAAAACATTCAGTACTTC.

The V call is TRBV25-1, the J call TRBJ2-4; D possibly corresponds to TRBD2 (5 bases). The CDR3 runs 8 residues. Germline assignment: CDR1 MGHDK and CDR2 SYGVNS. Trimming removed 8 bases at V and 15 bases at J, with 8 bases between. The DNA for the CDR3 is TGTGCCAGCCCCCGGGGGTACTTC. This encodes CASPRGYF.

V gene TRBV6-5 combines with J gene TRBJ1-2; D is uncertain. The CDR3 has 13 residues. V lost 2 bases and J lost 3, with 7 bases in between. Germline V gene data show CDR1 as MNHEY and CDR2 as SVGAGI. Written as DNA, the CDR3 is TGTGCCAGCAGTTACGCGTCTCACTATGGCTACACCTTC. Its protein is CASSYASHYGYTF.

The CDR3 coding sequence is TGTGCCAGCAGCTGGGGTGTGGTGTCGGGGACTGAAGCTTTCTTT. Translation: CASSWGVVSGTEAFF. The chain is built from TRBV6-2 or TRBV6-3 and TRBJ1-1; the D is unclear. The CDR3 is 15 amino acids. Germline V gene lookup returns CDR1 MNHEY and CDR2 SVGEGT. V was cut by 6 bases and J by 5 bases, with 19 bases left in between.

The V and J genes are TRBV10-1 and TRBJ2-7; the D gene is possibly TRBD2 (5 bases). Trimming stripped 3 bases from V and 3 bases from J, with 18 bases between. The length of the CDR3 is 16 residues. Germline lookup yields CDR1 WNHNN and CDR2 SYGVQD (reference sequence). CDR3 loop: CASSERTGTLLYEQYF. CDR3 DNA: TGCGCCAGCAGTGAAAGGACTGGAACTCTCCTCTACGAGCAGTACTTC.

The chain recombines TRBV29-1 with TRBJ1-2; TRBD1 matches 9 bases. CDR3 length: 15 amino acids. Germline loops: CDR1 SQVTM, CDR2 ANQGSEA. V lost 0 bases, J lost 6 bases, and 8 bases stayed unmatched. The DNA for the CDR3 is TGCAGCGTTGAAGATCGGAACAGGGGGCCGGATGGCTACACCTTC. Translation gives CSVEDRNRGPDGYTF.

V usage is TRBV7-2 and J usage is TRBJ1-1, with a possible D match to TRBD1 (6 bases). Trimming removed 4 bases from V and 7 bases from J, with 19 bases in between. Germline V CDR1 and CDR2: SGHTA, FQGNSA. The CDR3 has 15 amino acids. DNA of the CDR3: TGTGCCAGCAGCTATCCCAGGGGATCACGGGATGAAGCTTTCTTT. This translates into CASSYPRGSRDEAFF.

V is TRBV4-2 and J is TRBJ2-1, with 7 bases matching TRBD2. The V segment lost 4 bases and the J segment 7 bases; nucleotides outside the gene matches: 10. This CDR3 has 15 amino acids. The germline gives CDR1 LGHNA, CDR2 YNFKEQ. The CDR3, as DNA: TGTGCCAGCAGCCGCAAGTCCGGGACTAAGAATGAGCAGTTCTTC. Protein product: CASSRKSGTKNEQFF.

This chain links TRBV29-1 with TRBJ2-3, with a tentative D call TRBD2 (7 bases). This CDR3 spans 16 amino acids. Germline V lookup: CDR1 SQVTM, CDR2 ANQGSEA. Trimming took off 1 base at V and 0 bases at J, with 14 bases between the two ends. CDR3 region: CSVEAFGGLSTDTQYF. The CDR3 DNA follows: TGCAGCGTTGAAGCTTTCGGGGGGCTTAGCACAGATACGCAGTATTTT.

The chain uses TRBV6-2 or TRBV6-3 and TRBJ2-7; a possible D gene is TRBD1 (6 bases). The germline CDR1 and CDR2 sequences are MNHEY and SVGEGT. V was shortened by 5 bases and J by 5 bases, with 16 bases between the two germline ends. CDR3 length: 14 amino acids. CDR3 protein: CASSPQGIVDEQYF. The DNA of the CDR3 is TGTGCCAGCAGTCCGCAGGGGATTGTGGACGAGCAGTACTTC.

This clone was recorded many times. The CDR3 region is CASSLTGGQVGEKLFF. The DNA for the CDR3 is TGTGCCAGCAGCTTAACCGGGGGGCAGGTTGGTGAAAAACTGTTTTTT. The V gene is TRBV7-9, the J gene TRBJ1-4; perhaps TRBD1 as D (6 bases). Germline V CDR1 and CDR2: SEHNR, FQNEAQ (reference sequence). V was pared by 2 bases and J by 7 bases, with 17 bases between. The CDR3 is 16 amino acids. The full variable domain, completed using reference TRBV7-9 and TRBJ1-4, is DTGVSQNPRHKITKRGQNVTFRCDPISEHNRLYWYRQTLGQGPEFLTYFQNEAQLEKSRLLSDRFSAERPKGSFSTLEIQRTEQGDSAMYLCASSLTGGQVGEKLFFGSGTQLSVL.

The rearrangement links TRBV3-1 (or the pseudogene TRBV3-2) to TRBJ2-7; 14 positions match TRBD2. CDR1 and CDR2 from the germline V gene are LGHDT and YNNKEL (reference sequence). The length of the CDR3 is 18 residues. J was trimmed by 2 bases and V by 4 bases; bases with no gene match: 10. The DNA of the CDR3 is TGTGCCAGCAGCCCCGGGACTAGCGGGAGCTTTAGGCCCTACGAGCAGTACTTC. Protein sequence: CASSPGTSGSFRPYEQYF.

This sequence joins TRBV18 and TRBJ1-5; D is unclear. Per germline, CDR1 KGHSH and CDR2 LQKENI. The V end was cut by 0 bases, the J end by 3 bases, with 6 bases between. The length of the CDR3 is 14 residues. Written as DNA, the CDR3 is TGTGCCAGCTCACCACCGGAGGTCAATCAGCCCCAGCATTTT. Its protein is CASSPPEVNQPQHF.

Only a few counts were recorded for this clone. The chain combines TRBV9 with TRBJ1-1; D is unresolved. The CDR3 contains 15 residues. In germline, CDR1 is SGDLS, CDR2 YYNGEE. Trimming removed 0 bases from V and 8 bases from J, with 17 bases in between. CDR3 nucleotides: TGTGCCAGCAGCGTAGTCCTCGACGGCGGTGGGGAAGCTTTCTTT. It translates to CASSVVLDGGGEAFF.

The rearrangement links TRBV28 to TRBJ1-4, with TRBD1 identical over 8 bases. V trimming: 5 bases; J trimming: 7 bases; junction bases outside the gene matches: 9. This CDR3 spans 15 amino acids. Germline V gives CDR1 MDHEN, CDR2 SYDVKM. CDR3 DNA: TGTGCCAGCAGTCTACTGACAGGGGCCGGTGAAAAACTGTTTTTT. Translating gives CASSLLTGAGEKLFF.

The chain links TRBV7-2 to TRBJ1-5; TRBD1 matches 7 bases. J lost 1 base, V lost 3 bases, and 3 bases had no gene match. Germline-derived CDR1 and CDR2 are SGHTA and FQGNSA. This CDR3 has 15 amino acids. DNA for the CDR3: TGTGCCAGCAGCTTGGGGACAGTCAGCAATCAGCCCCAGCATTTT. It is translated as CASSLGTVSNQPQHF.

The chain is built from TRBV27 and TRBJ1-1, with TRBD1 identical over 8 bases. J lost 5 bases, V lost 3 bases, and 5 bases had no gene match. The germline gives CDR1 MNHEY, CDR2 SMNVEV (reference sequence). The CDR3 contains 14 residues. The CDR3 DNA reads TGTGCCAGCAGTTTGTTTACAGGGGGGACTGAAGCTTTCTTT. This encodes CASSLFTGGTEAFF.

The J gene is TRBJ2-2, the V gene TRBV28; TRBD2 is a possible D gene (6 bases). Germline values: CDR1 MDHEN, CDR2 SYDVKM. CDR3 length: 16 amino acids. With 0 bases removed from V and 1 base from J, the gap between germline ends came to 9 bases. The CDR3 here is CASSLWASENTGELFF. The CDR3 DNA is TGTGCCAGCAGTTTATGGGCTAGCGAGAACACCGGGGAGCTGTTTTTT.

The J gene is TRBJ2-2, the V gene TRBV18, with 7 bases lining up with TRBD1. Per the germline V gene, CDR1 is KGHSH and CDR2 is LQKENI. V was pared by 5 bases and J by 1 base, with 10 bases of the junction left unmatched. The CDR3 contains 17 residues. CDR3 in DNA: TGTGCCAGCTCAGACCTCGGGACAGCCCTGAACACCGGGGAGCTGTTTTTT. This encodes CASSDLGTALNTGELFF.

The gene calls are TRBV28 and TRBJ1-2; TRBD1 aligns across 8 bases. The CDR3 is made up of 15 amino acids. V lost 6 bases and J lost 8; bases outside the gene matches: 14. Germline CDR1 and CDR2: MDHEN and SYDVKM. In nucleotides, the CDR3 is TGTGCCAGCAGAAGACCGGACAGGGAGAGAAGGGGCTACACCTTC. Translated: CASRRPDRERRGYTF.

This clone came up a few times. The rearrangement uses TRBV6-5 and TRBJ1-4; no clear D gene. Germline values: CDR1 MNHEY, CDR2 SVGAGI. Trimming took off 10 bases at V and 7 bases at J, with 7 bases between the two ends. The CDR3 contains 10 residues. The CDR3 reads CATGGEKLFF. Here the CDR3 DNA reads TGTGCCACAGGAGGTGAAAAACTGTTTTTT.

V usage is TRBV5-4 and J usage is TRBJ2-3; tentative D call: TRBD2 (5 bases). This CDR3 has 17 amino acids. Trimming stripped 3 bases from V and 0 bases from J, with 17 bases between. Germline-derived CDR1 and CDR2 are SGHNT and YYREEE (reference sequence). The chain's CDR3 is CASSSLSGSGSTDTQYF. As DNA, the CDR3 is TGTGCCAGCAGCTCCTTGTCTGGGAGTGGAAGCACAGATACGCAGTATTTT.

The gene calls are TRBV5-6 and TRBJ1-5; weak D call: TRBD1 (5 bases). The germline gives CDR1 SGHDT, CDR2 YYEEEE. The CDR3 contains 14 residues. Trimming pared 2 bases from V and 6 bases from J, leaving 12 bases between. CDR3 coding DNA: TGTGCCAGCAGCTTTGTAGGGGCAGGTCAGCCCCAGCATTTT. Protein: CASSFVGAGQPQHF.